The 21 T cell receptor beta chains below come from one sample, sequenced in a study of blood T cells in healthy people across ages. A second PCR, run for about 6 to 11 cycles, used a sample-barcoded 5' primer plus a J-beta primer mix. TCRdb recomputed calls from the 5' RACE reads with MiXCR, one row per CDR3 protein. Found here are around 1.5 million distinct CDR3 sequences, roughly 59% of them singletons; the top ten hold roughly 6.3%. Sequenced sample: blood. These receptors were collected from a man between 18 and 35 years old in good health.

Here the CDR3 reads CASSQGNSLQYF. The CDR3 nucleotides are TGCGCCAGCAGCCAAGGGAATTCGCTTCAGTACTTC. The V gene is TRBV4-1, the J gene TRBJ2-4; D unresolved. CDR1 MGHRA and CDR2 YSYEKL come from the germline V gene. This CDR3 comprises 12 residues. V lost 1 base and J lost 11, with 9 bases in between.

The chain recombines TRBV29-1 with TRBJ2-2; tentative D call: TRBD1 (6 bases). This CDR3 is built from 16 residues. Germline V gene sequence: CDR1 SQVTM, CDR2 ANQGSEA. Trimming pared 0 bases from V and 3 bases from J, leaving 14 bases between. This CDR3 reads CSVEDSNKGDTGELFF. CDR3 nucleotides: TGCAGCGTTGAAGATTCCAATAAGGGGGACACCGGGGAGCTGTTTTTT.

V usage is TRBV6-5 and J usage is TRBJ2-7; D unclear. The J call is uncertain, as TRBJ2-5 better fits the DNA end. CDR1 and CDR2 (germline): MNHEY, SVGAGI. CDR3 length: 12 residues. The chain's CDR3 is CASRRKEETQYF. The CDR3 DNA is TGTGCCAGCAGACGGAAGGAGGAGACCCAGTACTTC.

The chain has TRBV29-1 and TRBJ2-3, with 7 bases that match TRBD1. V was pared by 6 bases and J by 0 bases, with 12 bases of the junction left unmatched. Germline V gives CDR1 SQVTM, CDR2 ANQGSEA. CDR3 length: 16 amino acids. CDR3 amino acids: CSVQRRQGDSTDTQYF. The CDR3 DNA sequence: TGCAGCGTCCAAAGGCGTCAGGGGGACAGCACAGATACGCAGTATTTT.

The chain recombines TRBV10-3 with TRBJ1-5, with D uncertain. The V gene lost 8 bases and the J gene lost 5 bases, with 10 bases spanning the gap. Germline CDR1 is ENHRY and CDR2 is SYGVKD. The CDR3 spans 12 residues. Here the CDR3 DNA reads TGTGCCATCGGGCGGCCAGATCAGCCCCAGCATTTT. As protein: CAIGRPDQPQHF.

This clonotype came up once. The chain couples TRBV4-1 to TRBJ2-1; 9 nucleotides align to TRBD2. This CDR3 contains 20 residues. V was clipped by 0 bases and J by 9 bases; unmatched bases: 21. Germline V gene lookup returns CDR1 MGHRA and CDR2 YSYEKL. CDR3 protein: CASSQERLSGSLQTSGEQFF. CDR3 coding DNA: TGCGCCAGCAGCCAAGAGAGACTTAGCGGGAGCCTCCAGACGTCCGGTGAGCAGTTCTTC.

This clonotype was detected only once. CDR3 residues: CASSELLETQYF. The CDR3 DNA reads as TGTGCCAGCAGTGAATTGTTAGAGACCCAGTACTTC. The chain employs TRBV2 and TRBJ2-5; D unclear. Between the trimmed V and J ends, which lost 2 bases and 4 bases, there was a span of 5 bases. Germline CDR1 and CDR2: SNHLY and FYNNEI. CDR3 length equals 12 residues.

This clonotype occurred once. The rearrangement links TRBV4-1 to TRBJ2-1; tentative D call: TRBD1 (6 bases). Germline CDR1 reads MGHRA; CDR2 reads YSYEKL. Between the trimmed V and J ends, which lost 4 bases and 8 bases, there was a span of 15 bases. The CDR3 is 14 amino acids. CDR3 region: CASSPGDNGDEQFF. The CDR3 nucleotides read TGCGCCAGCAGCCCCGGGGACAACGGGGATGAGCAGTTCTTC.

J is TRBJ2-2 and V is TRBV2; maybe TRBD2 (6 bases). Germline CDR1 and CDR2: SNHLY and FYNNEI. V was clipped by 1 base and J by 4 bases, with 10 bases between them. The CDR3 is 15 residues long. The CDR3: CASSEGQGGTGELFF. CDR3 DNA sequence: TGTGCCAGCAGTGAAGGCCAGGGAGGCACCGGGGAGCTGTTTTTT.

This clonotype came up a few times. The chain uses TRBV7-9 and TRBJ2-7; the D gene is possibly TRBD2 (5 bases). V shed 3 bases and J shed 2 bases, with 5 bases lying between them. This CDR3 region has 12 residues. Per the germline V gene, CDR1 is SEHNR and CDR2 is FQNEAQ (reference sequence). Here the CDR3 reads CASSLEAYEQYF. Written as DNA, the CDR3 is TGTGCCAGCAGCTTGGAGGCCTACGAGCAGTACTTC.

This clonotype was recorded a few times. The V and J genes are TRBV29-1 and TRBJ2-7; tentatively, D is TRBD1 or TRBD2 (5 bases each). Germline-derived CDR1 and CDR2 are SQVTM and ANQGSEA. This CDR3 has 14 residues. Trimming removed 3 bases at V and 6 bases at J, with 18 bases between. CDR3 bases: TGCAGCGTTGAGGCTCCCGAGGGGTCTCTCGAGCAGTACTTC. Its protein product is CSVEAPEGSLEQYF.

This clonotype was observed a few times. The chain uses TRBV20-1 and TRBJ2-3; TRBD1 matches at 9 bases. Germline V lookup: CDR1 DFQATT, CDR2 SNEGSKA (reference sequence). With V trimmed by 6 bases and J by 0 bases, 10 bases remained unmatched. CDR3 length: 16 amino acids. The CDR3 DNA follows: TGCAGTGCAGTGGGTTTAGGGACAGGGAGCACAGATACGCAGTATTTT. Encoded protein: CSAVGLGTGSTDTQYF.

The chain uses TRBV20-1 and TRBJ2-2; D remains ambiguous. This CDR3 has 12 residues. The V gene's germline CDR1 is DFQATT and CDR2 SNEGSKA (reference sequence). Trimming took 5 bases from V and 3 from J, leaving 7 bases between them. CDR3 sequence: CSAPDDTGELFF. CDR3 in DNA: TGCAGTGCTCCTGACGACACCGGGGAGCTGTTTTTT.

This chain uses TRBV12-3 or TRBV12-4 with TRBJ2-3, with a tentative D call TRBD2 (6 bases). Trimming removed 7 bases from V and 4 bases from J, with 9 bases in between. CDR3 size: 12 residues. The CDR3 reads CASTGSPDTQYF. The CDR3 DNA sequence: TGTGCCAGCACCGGGAGCCCAGATACGCAGTATTTT.

The rearrangement uses TRBV3-1 and TRBJ2-4; 8 bases are a match to TRBD2. The CDR3 is 16 residues long. The junction had 12 bases not matched to a gene; V was cut back by 4 bases and J by 7 bases. Germline CDR1 reads LGHDT; CDR2 reads YNNKEL (reference sequence). The CDR3 sequence: CASSPSGQRGLNIQYF. CDR3 bases: TGTGCCAGCAGCCCCTCGGGGCAGCGGGGGTTGAACATTCAGTACTTC.

This clonotype was counted once. The chain recombines TRBV6-1 with TRBJ2-1, with a tentative D call TRBD2 (5 bases). The better agreement between TRBJ2-7 and the DNA end casts doubt on the J call. Per the germline V gene, CDR1 is MNHNS and CDR2 is SASEGT. CDR3 length: 17 residues. CDR3 nucleotides: TGTGCCAGCAGTGAAGAGAGCGGTGAGATCTCCTACAATGAGCAGTACTTC. Its protein is CASSEESGEISYNEQYF.

The J gene is TRBJ2-3, the V gene TRBV7-7; perhaps TRBD1 as D (7 bases). The CDR3 consists of 17 residues. V gave up 0 bases and J gave up 3 bases, with 16 bases separating them. Looked up from germline, CDR1 is SSHAT and CDR2 is FNYEAQ (reference sequence). As DNA, the CDR3 is TGTGCCAGCAGCTTAGCGGGGGGTCCCAGGGGGACAGATACGCAGTATTTT. Its protein is CASSLAGGPRGTDTQYF.

This chain links TRBV29-1 with TRBJ1-2; D gene ambiguous. V was clipped by 1 base and J by 0 bases, with 6 bases between them. Germline V gene sequence: CDR1 SQVTM, CDR2 ANQGSEA. The CDR3 loop spans 13 amino acids. The DNA for the CDR3 is TGCAGCGTTGAAGTCAACTCTAACTATGGCTACACCTTC. It specifies CSVEVNSNYGYTF.

The chain couples TRBV7-9 to TRBJ2-7; 9 nucleotides match TRBD1. The germline V gene has CDR1 SEHNR and CDR2 FQNEAQ (reference sequence). Unmatched junction bases numbered 11, after V lost 5 bases and J lost 3 bases. This CDR3 spans 16 amino acids. In DNA form, the CDR3 reads TGTGCCAGCAGCCCTAGCGTGGGACAGGGACTCTACGAGCAGTACTTC. This gives the protein CASSPSVGQGLYEQYF. Using reference TRBV7-9 and TRBJ2-7 for the parts outside the CDR3, the full variable domain is DTGVSQNPRHKITKRGQNVTFRCDPISEHNRLYWYRQTLGQGPEFLTYFQNEAQLEKSRLLSDRFSAERPKGSFSTLEIQRTEQGDSAMYLCASSPSVGQGLYEQYFGPGTRLTVT.

The chain couples TRBV27 to TRBJ1-2, with D perhaps matching TRBD1 (5 bases). V was shortened by 2 bases and J by 6 bases, with 19 bases between the two germline ends. Per germline, CDR1 MNHEY and CDR2 SMNVEV (reference sequence). The CDR3 covers 16 residues. CDR3 bases: TGTGCCAGCAGTTTAGCGTATGGGGGAACGGGGGATGGCTACACCTTC. Its protein product is CASSLAYGGTGDGYTF.

This chain joins TRBV24-1 and TRBJ2-5; TRBD1 matches 12 bases. The better agreement between TRBJ2-7 and the DNA end casts doubt on the J call. This CDR3 comprises 15 residues. Germline CDR1 and CDR2: KGHDR and SFDVKD. The CDR3 DNA sequence: TGTGCCACCAGTGATTTAGGGACAGGGGGCAACGAGCAGTACTTC. It yields the protein CATSDLGTGGNEQYF.